This TCR beta chain is from a study of regulatory T cells in long-lasting Graves disease. Study-wide context: Patients with new Graves' disease had used antithyroid drugs below 3 months. Points from the study as a whole: TCR diversity was lower in persistent than newly diagnosed Graves' disease. Having few samples may have compromised the accuracy.

The V gene's germline CDR1 is SGHRS and CDR2 YFSETQ. This CDR3 has 16 residues. The time point here: newly diagnosed GD, antithyroid drugs for less than 3 months. Making the TCR library involved RNA that had been extracted from PBMCs. This clonotype has at least ten counts. What it binds is unknown. Mismatch with germline at one junction end may stem from a read error. The TCR beta library used iRepertoire HTBI primers with Arm-PCR amplification of CDR3. TCRdb analysed the multiplex PCR reads with MiXCR anew, one entry per CDR3 protein. This table has 580,000 or so distinct CDR3 sequences, about 15% appearing once. A further study also used this sample, focusing on T cells in Graves' hyperthyroidism and ophthalmopathy.

The chain recombines TRBV5-1 with TRBJ2-5, with 8 bases aligning to TRBD2. This TCR came from a man aged 18 to 29 with Graves disease. The sample was peripheral blood mononuclear cells (PBMCs), taken at new diagnosis, from a patient treated with antithyroid drugs. CDR3 residues: CASSLVATSGVEAQYF. The CDR3, as DNA: TGCGCCAGCAGCTTGGTGGCCACTAGCGGAGTAGAGGCCCAGTACTTC.